These 15 T cell receptor beta chains originate from one sample sequenced in a study of blood T cells in healthy people across ages. A second PCR of roughly 6 to 12 cycles used a sample-barcoded 5' primer and a J-beta primer mix. TCRdb processed the 5' RACE reads anew with MiXCR; each CDR3 protein has one entry. The table records over 700,000 distinct CDR3 sequences, 40% to 65% of them present only once. Input material: blood. All receptors come from an older man in good health.

The chain joins TRBV9 to TRBJ1-6; 8 bases align to TRBD1. Trimming took 0 bases from V and 8 from J; bases not matched to a gene: 7. Germline V lookup: CDR1 SGDLS, CDR2 YYNGEE. This CDR3 spans 16 amino acids. The CDR3 DNA reads as TGTGCCAGCAGCGTAGCTCAGGGGGCCAATGATTCACCCCTCCACTTT. The encoded protein is CASSVAQGANDSPLHF.

This clonotype was counted only a few times. This chain connects TRBV7-9 to TRBJ1-1, with D tentatively TRBD1 (6 bases). The CDR3 sequence is 17 residues long. The V and J ends lost 6 bases and 0 bases respectively, with 20 bases between them. CDR1 is SEHNR and CDR2 is FQNEAQ in the germline V gene (reference sequence). The CDR3 protein is CASSSTGQQLMNTEAFF. For the CDR3, the DNA is TGTGCCAGCAGTTCCACCGGACAGCAGCTCATGAACACTGAAGCTTTCTTT.

The CDR3 protein is CASRRLAGGLSYEQYF. The CDR3, as DNA: TGTGCCAGCAGACGACTAGCGGGAGGTCTCTCCTACGAGCAGTACTTC. This rearrangement joins TRBV2 to TRBJ2-7, with 13 bases identical to TRBD2. Germline-derived CDR1 and CDR2 are SNHLY and FYNNEI. CDR3 size: 16 residues. V lost 6 bases to trimming and J lost 0 bases; unmatched junction nucleotides: 5.

This clonotype occurred a few times. V is TRBV6-6 and J is TRBJ2-7, with no clear D. This CDR3 spans 12 amino acids. Trimming took 6 bases from V and 2 from J, leaving 8 bases between them. Germline V CDR1 and CDR2: MNHNY, SVGAGI (reference sequence). Here the CDR3 DNA reads TGTGCCAGCAGCTCCTCGGCCTACGAGCAGTACTTC. This encodes CASSSSAYEQYF.

About this clonotype itself: A much larger clone lies a single base off, so this may be a read error. This chain uses TRBV14 with TRBJ2-7; D gene uncertain. The CDR3 length is 11 residues. V was clipped by 3 bases and J by 7 bases, with 7 bases between them. From germline, CDR1 is SGHDN and CDR2 FVKESK. The CDR3 here is CASSQAQEQYF. CDR3 in DNA: TGTGCCAGCAGCCAGGCTCAAGAGCAGTACTTC.

The gene calls are TRBV20-1 and TRBJ2-7; 8 bases agree with TRBD2. CDR3 size: 15 residues. V lost 6 bases, J lost 2 bases, and 12 bases stayed unmatched. Germline CDR1 DFQATT, CDR2 SNEGSKA (reference sequence). CDR3 residues: CSATPRGSGTYEQYF. The CDR3 nucleotides are TGCAGTGCAACTCCGCGTGGTAGCGGGACCTACGAGCAGTACTTC.

This clonotype was seen more than once but under ten times. The chain carries TRBV29-1 and TRBJ2-5; D unresolved. Germline lookup yields CDR1 SQVTM and CDR2 ANQGSEA. This CDR3 is built from 13 residues. Trimming stripped 0 bases from V and 4 bases from J, with 9 bases between. The CDR3 DNA sequence: TGCAGCGTTGAAGATCTGGGAAGAGAGACCCAGTACTTC. It yields the protein CSVEDLGRETQYF.

The gene calls are TRBV7-9 and TRBJ2-1; 15 bases match TRBD2. V lost 0 bases and J lost 10; bases outside the gene matches: 4. This CDR3 is built from 16 residues. Germline CDR1 reads SEHNR; CDR2 reads FQNEAQ (reference sequence). Here the CDR3 DNA reads TGTGCCAGCAGCTTAGCGAAAGGGACTAGCGGGAGGGAGCAGTTCTTC. Translating gives CASSLAKGTSGREQFF.

This clonotype was found a few times. The chain couples TRBV6-5 to TRBJ2-5, with no clear D. The DNA end is more similar to TRBJ2-7, so the J call may be wrong. Germline V lookup: CDR1 MNHEY, CDR2 SVGAGI. This CDR3 has 15 amino acids. The CDR3 is CASIPRRSSAAEQYF. Written as DNA, the CDR3 is TGTGCCAGCATCCCCCGGCGATCTTCGGCTGCCGAGCAGTACTTC.

V gene TRBV5-4 combines with J gene TRBJ2-1, with 8 bases identical to TRBD2. The CDR3 is 19 residues long. V dropped 0 bases and J dropped 0; count of bases not matched to a gene: 11. From germline, CDR1 is SGHNT and CDR2 YYREEE (reference sequence). CDR3 sequence reads: CASSLEPELAGNSYNEQFF. DNA for the CDR3: TGTGCCAGCAGCTTGGAACCCGAATTAGCGGGAAACTCCTACAATGAGCAGTTCTTC.

CDR3 DNA sequence: TGCGCCAGCAGCCCCGGACAGCTTTACACCGTCTACGAGCAGTACTTC. Translation gives CASSPGQLYTVYEQYF. The V gene is TRBV5-1, the J gene TRBJ2-7; D perhaps matches TRBD1 (6 bases). The CDR3 length is 16 residues. V lost 4 bases and J 3 bases, leaving 20 bases between the germline ends. CDR1 is SGHRS, CDR2 YFSETQ, per germline.

The DNA of the CDR3 is TGCAGTGCTAGAATCCCCGGGGGACCGAACTCCTACGAGCAGTACTTC. This encodes CSARIPGGPNSYEQYF. The chain employs TRBV20-1 and TRBJ2-4, with a weak D call TRBD2 (6 bases). Matching the DNA end better, TRBJ2-7 makes the J call doubtful. This CDR3 region has 16 residues. CDR1 and CDR2 (germline): DFQATT, SNEGSKA (reference sequence).

The chain couples TRBV5-1 to TRBJ2-1; 7 nucleotides match TRBD1. Germline V gene data show CDR1 as SGHRS and CDR2 as YFSETQ. Trimming removed 1 base from V and 8 bases from J; junction bases left unmatched: 6. The CDR3 extends over 14 amino acids. CDR3 amino acids: CASSLTGTADEQFF. The DNA of the CDR3 is TGCGCCAGCAGCTTGACCGGGACAGCGGATGAGCAGTTCTTC.

V and J are TRBV6-5 and TRBJ2-3; D is uncertain. V shed 6 bases and J shed 14 bases, with 27 bases lying between them. The CDR3 spans 15 residues. CDR1 is MNHEY and CDR2 is SVGAGI in the germline V gene. CDR3 sequence: CASRQAGAGHRYAYF. DNA of the CDR3: TGTGCCAGCAGGCAGGCCGGAGCTGGGCACAGATACGCGTATTTT.

The V and J genes are TRBV4-1 and TRBJ1-6; maybe TRBD1 (6 bases). CDR3 length: 15 residues. V lost 5 bases and J lost 8, with 16 bases in between. The germline V gene has CDR1 MGHRA and CDR2 YSYEKL. CDR3 loop: CASSTRTGSDSPLHF. The CDR3 coding sequence is TGCGCCAGCAGCACCCGAACAGGGTCGGATTCACCCCTCCACTTT.